The 25 T cell receptor beta chains below all came from one sample that was sequenced in a study of blood T cell repertoires in COVID-19. The assay was immunoSEQ multiplex PCR, and TCRdb's table has in-frame clones only and misses some. The data hold 200,000 or so clones, with around 90% observed a single time. The material sequenced was peripheral blood. These receptors were taken from a man between 25 and 39 years old with COVID-19, enrolled during active disease.

V gene TRBV7-2 combines with J gene TRBJ1-3; D may be TRBD1 (5 bases). The germline CDR1 and CDR2 sequences are SGHTA and FQGNSA. CDR3 length equals 13 residues. Trimming pared 7 bases from V and 4 bases from J, leaving 11 bases between. The CDR3 is CASKGAYGNTIYF. The CDR3 DNA reads as TGTGCCAGCAAAGGGGCGTACGGAAACACCATATATTTT.

The CDR3: CASSPETGLTEAFF. DNA of the CDR3: TGTGCCAGCTCACCCGAGACAGGGCTCACTGAAGCTTTCTTT. The chain uses TRBV18 and TRBJ1-1; 7 nucleotides agree with TRBD1. The length of the CDR3 is 14 residues. Trimming removed 3 bases from V and 4 bases from J; junction bases left unmatched: 5. Germline V gene data show CDR1 as KGHSH and CDR2 as LQKENI.

The chain combines TRBV5-1 with TRBJ1-1; D may be TRBD1 (5 bases). This CDR3 spans 15 amino acids. The ends were cut back, 2 bases at V and 4 bases at J, with 15 bases in the middle. The germline V gene has CDR1 SGHRS and CDR2 YFSETQ. CDR3 protein: CASSFRRAGSTEAFF. The CDR3 DNA reads TGCGCCAGCAGCTTCCGAAGGGCAGGGTCCACTGAAGCTTTCTTT. Full variable domain (rest looked up from reference TRBV5-1 and TRBJ1-1): KAGVTQTPRYLIKTRGQQVTLSCSPISGHRSVSWYQQTPGQGLQFLFEYFSETQRNKGNFPGRFSGRQFSNSRSEMNVSTLELGDSALYLCASSFRRAGSTEAFFGQGTRLTVV.

V and J are TRBV30 and TRBJ1-2; D may be TRBD1 (6 bases). V lost 5 bases and J lost 5, with 12 bases in between. CDR1 and CDR2 (germline): GTSNPN, SVGIG (reference sequence). The CDR3 has 12 amino acids. CDR3 DNA: TGTGCCTGGTCCCGAGGACAGTATGGCTACACCTTC. Translating it yields CAWSRGQYGYTF.

The rearrangement links TRBV19 to TRBJ2-6, with D unclear. The V gene lost 7 bases and the J gene lost 4 bases, with 14 bases spanning the gap. Germline V CDR1 and CDR2: LNHDA, SQIVND (reference sequence). The CDR3 has 15 residues. The CDR3 region has the DNA TGTGCCAGTAACTTGGGCTATCGGGGGGCCAACGTCCTGACTTTC. It translates to CASNLGYRGANVLTF.

This chain connects TRBV7-2 to TRBJ1-1; D is uncertain. V was shortened by 4 bases and J by 0 bases, with 15 bases between the two germline ends. This CDR3 comprises 16 residues. CDR1 is SGHTA, CDR2 FQGNSA, per germline. The CDR3 bases are TGTGCCAGCAGCTCCCAAGCCGGGGTGATGAACACTGAAGCTTTCTTT. Encoded protein: CASSSQAGVMNTEAFF.

The V call is TRBV5-1, the J call TRBJ1-1; perhaps TRBD1 as D (6 bases). The CDR3 covers 15 residues. V was clipped by 4 bases and J by 0 bases, with 13 bases between them. Germline assignment: CDR1 SGHRS and CDR2 YFSETQ. As DNA, the CDR3 is TGCGCCAGCAGCCCGGGACACACCATGAACACTGAAGCTTTCTTT. It translates to CASSPGHTMNTEAFF.

This chain uses TRBV5-4 with TRBJ2-3; D is unclear. Trimming removed 7 bases at V and 2 bases at J, with 14 bases between. Per the germline V gene, CDR1 is SGHNT and CDR2 is YYREEE (reference sequence). This CDR3 spans 14 amino acids. The CDR3 is CASSRVLNTDTQYF. As DNA, the CDR3 is TGTGCCAGCTCTCGGGTCCTTAACACAGATACGCAGTATTTT.

The rearrangement joins TRBV9 to TRBJ1-5; weak D call: TRBD1 (6 bases). Per the germline V gene, CDR1 is SGDLS and CDR2 is YYNGEE. This CDR3 has 14 amino acids. The V end lost 3 bases, the J end lost 0 bases, and 7 bases lay between the germline ends. The CDR3 here is CASSGGGSNQPQHF. DNA for the CDR3: TGTGCCAGCAGCGGAGGGGGTAGCAATCAGCCCCAGCATTTT.

The chain is built from TRBV9 and TRBJ1-2, with 7 bases identical to TRBD1. Germline CDR1 is SGDLS and CDR2 is YYNGEE. V dropped 4 bases and J dropped 1; count of bases not matched to a gene: 7. The CDR3 is made up of 15 amino acids. The DNA for the CDR3 is TGTGCCAGCAGCCCGACAGGGAGGATTAACTATGGCTACACCTTC. Translating it yields CASSPTGRINYGYTF.

The chain joins TRBV5-6 to TRBJ1-1; unclear D gene. The germline V gene encodes CDR1 SGHDT and CDR2 YYEEEE. The CDR3 has 16 residues. Trimming removed 5 bases at V and 5 bases at J, with 22 bases between. The CDR3 coding sequence is TGTGCCAGCAGACTCCGGGAAACCAGTTTGCGAACTGAAGCTTTCTTT. Residues: CASRLRETSLRTEAFF.

The rearrangement joins TRBV5-6 to TRBJ1-2; 7 bases match TRBD1. The CDR3 consists of 16 residues. V lost 0 bases to trimming and J lost 1 base; unmatched junction nucleotides: 6. Germline V gene lookup returns CDR1 SGHDT and CDR2 YYEEEE. The DNA for the CDR3 is TGTGCCAGCAGCTTGGCAAGTAGACAGGGTAACTATGGCTACACCTTC. Protein product: CASSLASRQGNYGYTF.

The chain combines TRBV25-1 with TRBJ2-2; perhaps TRBD2 as D (5 bases). CDR1 is MGHDK, CDR2 SYGVNS, per germline. This CDR3 is 14 amino acids long. Trimming took 2 bases from V and 3 from J, leaving 7 bases between them. Written as DNA, the CDR3 is TGTGCCAGCAGTGAACCGGGGTACACCGGGGAGCTGTTTTTT. As protein: CASSEPGYTGELFF.

The rearrangement uses TRBV28 and TRBJ1-5; weak D call: TRBD1 (5 bases). V lost 4 bases, J lost 9 bases, and 10 bases lay in between. Germline CDR1 MDHEN, CDR2 SYDVKM. This CDR3 contains 12 residues. This CDR3 is CASSYQGSPQHF. The CDR3 DNA is TGTGCCAGCAGTTACCAGGGCTCGCCCCAGCATTTT. Full variable domain (outside the CDR3, taken from reference TRBV28 and TRBJ1-5): DVKVTQSSRYLVKRTGEKVFLECVQDMDHENMFWYRQDPGLGLRLIYFSYDVKMKEKGDIPEGYSVSREKKERFSLILESASTNQTSMYLCASSYQGSPQHFGDGTRLSIL.

The chain joins TRBV18 to TRBJ1-1, with 9 bases aligning to TRBD1. Germline values: CDR1 KGHSH, CDR2 LQKENI. Trimming removed 3 bases from V and 8 bases from J; junction bases left unmatched: 7. The CDR3 extends over 14 amino acids. DNA for the CDR3: TGTGCCAGCTCACCGACGGTACAGGGGGCCGAAGCTTTCTTT. Encoded protein: CASSPTVQGAEAFF.

This chain connects TRBV5-6 to TRBJ2-7; TRBD2 matches at 11 bases. This CDR3 comprises 15 residues. Unmatched junction bases numbered 6, after V lost 4 bases and J lost 3 bases. Germline V CDR1 and CDR2: SGHDT, YYEEEE. The CDR3 is CASSKTGTSGYEQYF. The CDR3 DNA reads TGTGCCAGCAGCAAGACCGGGACTAGCGGCTACGAGCAGTACTTC.

The chain links TRBV19 to TRBJ1-2; D may be TRBD1 (5 bases). The germline V and J ends were trimmed by 2 bases and 8 bases, with 15 bases remaining between them. In germline, CDR1 is LNHDA, CDR2 SQIVND (reference sequence). The CDR3 loop spans 14 amino acids. The CDR3 DNA reads as TGTGCCAGTAGTATATCCCAGGGCCTATGGGGCTACACCTTC. This sequence encodes CASSISQGLWGYTF. The full variable domain, rest sourced from reference TRBV19 and TRBJ1-2, is DGGITQSPKYLFRKEGQNVTLSCEQNLNHDAMYWYRQDPGQGLRLIYYSQIVNDFQKGDIAEGYSVSREKKESFPLTVTSAQKNPTAFYLCASSISQGLWGYTFGSGTRLTVV.

The chain carries TRBV7-8 and TRBJ2-7, with 7 bases matching TRBD1. The length of the CDR3 is 14 residues. In germline, CDR1 is SGHVS, CDR2 FQNEAQ. V dropped 3 bases and J dropped 1; count of bases not matched to a gene: 3. For the CDR3, the DNA is TGTGCCAGCAGCTTGATGACAGGGTCCTACGAGCAGTACTTC. Its translation: CASSLMTGSYEQYF.

The V call is TRBV7-9, the J call TRBJ2-4; D is unresolved. Germline CDR1 reads SEHNR; CDR2 reads FQNEAQ (reference sequence). The CDR3 is made up of 15 amino acids. V lost 5 bases to trimming and J lost 0 bases, with 11 bases between them. The CDR3 nucleotides read TGTGCCAGCAGCCCTCAGATAATAGCCAAAAACATTCAGTACTTC. This translates into CASSPQIIAKNIQYF.

The J gene is TRBJ1-5, the V gene TRBV6-5; TRBD1 aligns across 7 bases. V gave up 10 bases and J gave up 7 bases; unmatched junction bases: 13. CDR3 length: 14 amino acids. Germline loops: CDR1 MNHEY, CDR2 SVGAGI. CDR3 sequence: CATMDRSSSQPQHF. The CDR3 nucleotides are TGTGCCACCATGGACAGGTCAAGCTCCCAGCCCCAGCATTTT.

J is TRBJ2-1 and V is TRBV3-1 (or the pseudogene TRBV3-2), with 11 bases that match TRBD2. This CDR3 has 15 amino acids. The ends lost 4 bases at V and 6 bases at J; junction bases unmatched: 5. CDR1 LGHDT and CDR2 YNNKEL come from the germline V gene (reference sequence). CDR3 DNA: TGTGCCAGCAGCCTTAGACTAGCGGGACCCAATGAGCAGTTCTTC. Protein: CASSLRLAGPNEQFF.

This clone appeared a single time. The V and J genes are TRBV6-5 and TRBJ2-7, with 8 bases matching TRBD1. The length of the CDR3 is 14 residues. V lost 6 bases to trimming and J lost 2 bases; unmatched junction nucleotides: 6. Germline V gives CDR1 MNHEY, CDR2 SVGAGI. CDR3 sequence (DNA): TGTGCCAGCAGCAAGGACAGGGATCCCTACGAGCAGTACTTC. It codes for CASSKDRDPYEQYF.

This sequence joins TRBV7-3 and TRBJ2-1, with 7 bases fitting TRBD2. There are 12 residues in the CDR3. Germline V gene data show CDR1 as SGHTA and CDR2 as FQGTGA. V gave up 9 bases and J gave up 5 bases; unmatched junction bases: 4. CDR3 in DNA: TGTGCCAGTTCACTAGCGAACAATGAGCAGTTCTTC. Translated: CASSLANNEQFF. The full variable domain, with the rest looked up from reference TRBV7-3 and TRBJ2-1, is GAGVSQTPSNKVTEKGKYVELRCDPISGHTALYWYRQSLGQGPEFLIYFQGTGAADDSGLPNDRFFAVRPEGSVSTLKIQRTERGDSAVYLCASSLANNEQFFGPGTRLTVL.

CDR3 region: CAWSWTSGRTDTQYF. CDR3 bases: TGTGCCTGGAGCTGGACTAGCGGCCGCACAGATACGCAGTATTTT. This chain links TRBV30 with TRBJ2-3, with 10 nucleotides matching TRBD2. The V gene's germline CDR1 is GTSNPN and CDR2 SVGIG (reference sequence). The CDR3 consists of 15 residues. The trim removed 3 bases at V and 1 base at J, leaving 4 bases unmatched.

The V call is TRBV5-1, the J call TRBJ2-2, with TRBD2 identical over 9 bases. The germline V gene has CDR1 SGHRS and CDR2 YFSETQ. The CDR3 has 16 residues. Losses at the gene ends were 0 bases for V and 7 bases for J; bases not matched to a gene: 7. CDR3 residues: CASSLVAGGPVGELFF. CDR3 nucleotide sequence: TGCGCCAGCAGCTTGGTTGCGGGAGGGCCGGTCGGGGAGCTGTTTTTT.